This T cell receptor beta chain was documented in a study of shared clonotypes between healthy human individuals. Sequencing used immunoSEQ multiplex PCR; TCRdb keeps in-frame clones, though not all of them. The sample lists around 500,000 clones; 60% to 80% were seen once. This CDR3 contains 15 residues. After removal of 2 bases from V and 5 bases from J, the junction contained 5 bases not matched to a gene. Per the germline V gene, CDR1 is GTSNPN and CDR2 is SVGIG (reference sequence). Sequences were obtained from PBMCs. The TCR sequence derives from a middle-aged woman in good health. Some clones in this sample may be carry-over from other donors' samples. The V and J genes are TRBV30 and TRBJ2-2, with TRBD2 matching over 10 bases. Here the CDR3 DNA reads TGTGCCTGGAGTTTCCTAGCGGGAGAGACCGGGGAGCTGTTTTTT. This translates into CAWSFLAGETGELFF.